This TCR beta chain was recorded in a study of blood T cell repertoires in COVID-19 (TCRdb year 2020). Context from the whole study: Samples covering the acute and convalescent phases of COVID-19 were provided by collaborators in the United States, Italy and Spain. The prospective study material was composed of cDNA or gDNA derived from T cells, B-cell-depleted T cells, or PBMCs. Subjects who had been exposed to COVID-19, were actively infected with it, or had recovered from it provided the deeply sampled blood TCRbeta repertoires that made up the dataset. The repertoires were made available in a free public database intended to serve as a resource for research on the immune response to SARS-CoV-2. The samples were drawn from the first 160 participants of the ongoing ImmuneRACE study and from under 1,500 subjects provided by 6 global collaborators. The sample metadata nearly always contained a de-identified subject ID, COVID-19 status, age in years and sex. Where available, HLA class I and class II types were taken from metadata supplied by the sample provider and were not determined by assay-based typing. On the study overall, not on this receptor specifically: The quantity of clinical and demographic metadata differed by source and by participant and was supplied without curation.

The collaborating institutions used their own protocols to collect whole blood in K2EDTA tubes. Collaborator samples were shipped for TCRbeta analysis as frozen whole blood, isolated PBMCs, or DNA extracted from either sample type. The CDR3 covers 16 residues, taking in both the cysteine and the phenylalanine. Here the CDR3 DNA is all that survives: 48 bases in frame from base 1. CDR1 SGHKS and CDR2 YYEKEE are derived from the germline V gene (reference sequence). V is trimmed back by 1 base and J by 1 base, and the junction contains 5 bases that no gene match accounts for. The immunoSEQ Assay, a bias-controlled multiplex PCR, was used to amplify TCRbeta CDR3 regions from genomic DNA. Per the authors' processing: Within the assay, amplification of reference gene primers was used to estimate how many nucleated cells each sample contained. To quantify the absolute abundance of each unique TCRbeta CDR3 rearrangement, sequence reads were collapsed and filtered. Productive Simpson clonality was computed per sample as the square root of Simpson's diversity index over productive rearrangements. TCRdb retrieved this table from immuneACCESS and kept in-frame rearrangements only. Not all clones are present; in checked studies, unresolved V genes account for under half, and no reason is known for the remainder. D and trimming come from the DNA, and the V and J calls and clone size come from that table. The sample includes 160,000 or so clones, with roughly 88% observed a single time. The ten largest make up 9.8% of the sample.

This clone was observed many times. Its antigen is currently not known. Per-nucleotide qualities are absent, and no much larger clonotype sits a single base away. This chain is built from TRBV5-5 and TRBJ1-2; 9 nucleotides in the junction match TRBD1. The source material was peripheral blood. This receptor was obtained from a woman in her forties or fifties with acute or convalescent COVID-19. For the CDR3, the sequence is CASSLKGTGLNYGYTF. The DNA reads as follows: TGTGCCAGCAGCTTGAAGGGGACAGGGCTTAACTATGGCTACACCTTC.